One TCR beta chain is described in this entry. This table comes from immunoSEQ multiplex PCR, and its TCRdb copy is limited to in-frame clones, with some not included. Of 110,000 to 150,000 clones in the sample, 84% were seen once. V shed 6 bases and J 5 bases; nucleotides not matched to a gene: 12. Per germline, CDR1 WNHNN and CDR2 SYGVQD (reference sequence). This CDR3 has 15 residues. This sample is drawn from a study of blood T cell repertoires in COVID-19. Study information: Collection of acute and convalescent COVID-19 samples took place in the United States, Italy and Spain.

This sequence originates from a human donor in a cohort sampled during active COVID-19. The chain carries TRBV10-1 and TRBJ2-7, with TRBD1 matching over 8 bases. Sequenced input: peripheral blood. This CDR3 reads CASSARDRFGHEQYF. The CDR3 bases are TGCGCCAGCAGCGCCCGGGACAGGTTTGGGCACGAGCAGTACTTC.